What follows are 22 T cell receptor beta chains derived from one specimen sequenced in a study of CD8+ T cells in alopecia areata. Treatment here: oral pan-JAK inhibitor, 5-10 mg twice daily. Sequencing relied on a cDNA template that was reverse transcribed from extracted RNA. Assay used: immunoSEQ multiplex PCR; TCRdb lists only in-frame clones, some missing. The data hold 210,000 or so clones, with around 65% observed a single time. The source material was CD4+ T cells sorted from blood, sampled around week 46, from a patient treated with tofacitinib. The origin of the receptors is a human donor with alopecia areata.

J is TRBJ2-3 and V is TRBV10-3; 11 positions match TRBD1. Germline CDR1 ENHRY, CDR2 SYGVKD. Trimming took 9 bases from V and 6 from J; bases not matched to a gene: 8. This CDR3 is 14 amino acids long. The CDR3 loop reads CAIRDRGASDTQYF. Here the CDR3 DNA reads TGTGCCATTAGGGACAGGGGGGCGTCGGATACGCAGTATTTT.

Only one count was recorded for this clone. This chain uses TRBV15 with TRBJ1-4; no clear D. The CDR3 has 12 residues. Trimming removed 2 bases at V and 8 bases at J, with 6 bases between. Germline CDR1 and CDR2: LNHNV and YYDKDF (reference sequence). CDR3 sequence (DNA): TGTGCCACCAGCAGACCAAACGAAAAACTGTTTTTT. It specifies CATSRPNEKLFF.

The CDR3, as DNA: TGTGCCTGCCCGGGAGAAGTGGGCAATGAGCAGTTCTTC. Protein product: CACPGEVGNEQFF. The chain has TRBV30 and TRBJ2-1; perhaps TRBD2 as D (6 bases). Germline CDR1 and CDR2: GTSNPN and SVGIG (reference sequence). Between the trimmed V and J ends, which lost 6 bases and 6 bases, there was a span of 15 bases. The CDR3 covers 13 residues. Full variable domain (remainder filled in from reference TRBV30 and TRBJ2-1): SQTIHQWPATLVQPVGSPLSLECTVEGTSNPNLYWYRQAAGRGLQLLFYSVGIGQISSEVPQNLSASRPQDRQFILSSKKLLLSDSGFYLCACPGEVGNEQFFGPGTRLTVL.

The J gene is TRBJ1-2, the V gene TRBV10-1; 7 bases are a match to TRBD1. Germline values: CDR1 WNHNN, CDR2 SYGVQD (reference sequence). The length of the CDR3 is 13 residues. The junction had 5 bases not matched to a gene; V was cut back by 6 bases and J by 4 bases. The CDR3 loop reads CASSSQGSYGYTF. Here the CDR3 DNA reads TGCGCCAGCAGCTCACAGGGGTCCTATGGCTACACCTTC.

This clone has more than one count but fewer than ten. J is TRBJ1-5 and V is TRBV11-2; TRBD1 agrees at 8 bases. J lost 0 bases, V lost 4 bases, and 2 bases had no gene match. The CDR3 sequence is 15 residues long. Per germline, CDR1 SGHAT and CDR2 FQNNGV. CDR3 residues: CASSSGQGSNQPQHF. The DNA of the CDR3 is TGTGCCAGCAGCTCCGGACAGGGTAGCAATCAGCCCCAGCATTTT. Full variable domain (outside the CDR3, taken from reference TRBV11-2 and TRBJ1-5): EAGVAQSPRYKIIEKRQSVAFWCNPISGHATLYWYQQILGQGPKLLIQFQNNGVVDDSQLPKDRFSAERLKGVDSTLKIQPAKLEDSAVYLCASSSGQGSNQPQHFGDGTRLSIL.

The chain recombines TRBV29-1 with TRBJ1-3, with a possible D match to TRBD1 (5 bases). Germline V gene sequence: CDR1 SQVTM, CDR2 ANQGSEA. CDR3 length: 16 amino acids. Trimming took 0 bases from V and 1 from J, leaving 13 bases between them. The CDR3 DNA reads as TGCAGCGTTGAAGATGCGGCAGGGCAGTCTGGAAACACCATATATTTT. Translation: CSVEDAAGQSGNTIYF.

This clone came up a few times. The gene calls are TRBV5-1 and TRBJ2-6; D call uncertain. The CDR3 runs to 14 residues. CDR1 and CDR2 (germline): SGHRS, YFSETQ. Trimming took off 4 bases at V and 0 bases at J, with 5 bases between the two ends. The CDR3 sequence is CASSPLSGANVLTF. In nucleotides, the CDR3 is TGCGCCAGCAGCCCACTCTCTGGGGCCAACGTCCTGACTTTC.

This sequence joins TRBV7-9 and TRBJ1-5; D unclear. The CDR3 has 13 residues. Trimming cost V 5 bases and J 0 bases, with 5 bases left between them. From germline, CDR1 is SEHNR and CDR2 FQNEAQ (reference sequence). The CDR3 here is CASSLSSNQPQHF. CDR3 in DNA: TGTGCCAGCAGCCTTTCTAGCAATCAGCCCCAGCATTTT.

CDR3 sequence: CASSYSARQGPYGYTF. The CDR3 region has the DNA TGTGCCAGCAGTTACTCCGCAAGACAGGGACCATATGGCTACACCTTC. This chain uses TRBV6-5 with TRBJ1-2, with 7 bases identical to TRBD1. From germline, CDR1 is MNHEY and CDR2 SVGAGI. CDR3 length: 16 amino acids. The V segment lost 0 bases and the J segment 5 bases; nucleotides outside the gene matches: 9.

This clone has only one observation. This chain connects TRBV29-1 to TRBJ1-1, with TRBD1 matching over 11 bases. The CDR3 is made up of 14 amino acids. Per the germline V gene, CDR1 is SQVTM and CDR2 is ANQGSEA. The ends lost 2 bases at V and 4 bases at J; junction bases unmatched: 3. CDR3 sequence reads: CSVEPGTGGTEAFF. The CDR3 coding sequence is TGCAGCGTTGAACCCGGGACAGGGGGCACTGAAGCTTTCTTT.

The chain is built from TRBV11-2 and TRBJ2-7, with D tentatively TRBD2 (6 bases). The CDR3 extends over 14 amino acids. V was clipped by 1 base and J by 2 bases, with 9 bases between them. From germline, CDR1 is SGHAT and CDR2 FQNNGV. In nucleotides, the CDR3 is TGTGCCAGCAGCTTAGTAGCGGTTACCTACGAGCAGTACTTC. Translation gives CASSLVAVTYEQYF.

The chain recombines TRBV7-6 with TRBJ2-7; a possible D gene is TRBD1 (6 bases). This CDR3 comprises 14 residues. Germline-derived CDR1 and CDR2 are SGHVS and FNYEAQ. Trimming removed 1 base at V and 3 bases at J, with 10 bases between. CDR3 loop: CASSLGDNYYEQYF. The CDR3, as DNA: TGTGCCAGCAGCTTAGGGGACAACTACTACGAGCAGTACTTC.

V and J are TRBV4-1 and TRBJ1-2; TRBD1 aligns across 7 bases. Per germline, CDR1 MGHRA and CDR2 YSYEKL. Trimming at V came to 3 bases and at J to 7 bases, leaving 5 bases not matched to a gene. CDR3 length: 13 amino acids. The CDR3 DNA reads TGCGCCAGCAGCCATAGACAGGGAGGTGGCTACACCTTC. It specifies CASSHRQGGGYTF.

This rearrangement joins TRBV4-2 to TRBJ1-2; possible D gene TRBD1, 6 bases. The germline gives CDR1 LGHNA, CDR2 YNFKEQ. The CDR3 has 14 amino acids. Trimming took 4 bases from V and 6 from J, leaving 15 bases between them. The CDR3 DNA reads TGTGCCAGCAGCCGAGGACAGCCAGGGGATGGCTACACCTTC. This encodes CASSRGQPGDGYTF.

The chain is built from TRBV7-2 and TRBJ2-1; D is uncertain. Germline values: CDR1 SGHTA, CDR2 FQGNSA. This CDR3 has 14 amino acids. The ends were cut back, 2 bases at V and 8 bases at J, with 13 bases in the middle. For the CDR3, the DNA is TGTGCCAGCAGCTTATCTTCGGCAGTCCATGAGCAGTTCTTC. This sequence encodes CASSLSSAVHEQFF.

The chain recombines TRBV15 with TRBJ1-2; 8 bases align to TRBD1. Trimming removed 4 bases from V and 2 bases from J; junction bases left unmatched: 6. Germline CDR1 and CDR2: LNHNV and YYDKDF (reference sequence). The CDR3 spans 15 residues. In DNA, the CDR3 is TGTGCCACCAGCATAAGGACAGGGATGAACTATGGCTACACCTTC. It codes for CATSIRTGMNYGYTF.

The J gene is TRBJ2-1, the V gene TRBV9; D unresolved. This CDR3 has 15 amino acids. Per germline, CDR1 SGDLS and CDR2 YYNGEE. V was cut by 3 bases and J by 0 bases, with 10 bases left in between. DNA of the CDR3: TGTGCCAGCAGCGCTGGCGTGAGCTCCTACAATGAGCAGTTCTTC. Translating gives CASSAGVSSYNEQFF. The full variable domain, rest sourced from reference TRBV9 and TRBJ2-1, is DSGVTQTPKHLITATGQRVTLRCSPRSGDLSVYWYQQSLDQGLQFLIQYYNGEERAKGNILERFSAQQFPDLHSELNLSSLELGDSALYFCASSAGVSSYNEQFFGPGTRLTVL.

CDR3 DNA: TGTGCCAGCAGCTACAGGACGGGCACAGATACGCAGTATTTT. The encoded protein is CASSYRTGTDTQYF. The rearrangement joins TRBV7-8 to TRBJ2-3; perhaps TRBD1 as D (5 bases). The V end was cut by 4 bases, the J end by 1 base, with 9 bases between. The CDR3 sequence is 14 residues long. Germline loops: CDR1 SGHVS, CDR2 FQNEAQ.

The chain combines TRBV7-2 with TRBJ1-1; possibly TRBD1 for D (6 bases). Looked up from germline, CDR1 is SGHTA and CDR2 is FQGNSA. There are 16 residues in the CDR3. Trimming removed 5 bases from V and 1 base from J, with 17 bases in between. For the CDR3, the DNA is TGTGCCAGCAGCCTCACAGGGATTAGTAAGAACACTGAAGCTTTCTTT. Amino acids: CASSLTGISKNTEAFF.

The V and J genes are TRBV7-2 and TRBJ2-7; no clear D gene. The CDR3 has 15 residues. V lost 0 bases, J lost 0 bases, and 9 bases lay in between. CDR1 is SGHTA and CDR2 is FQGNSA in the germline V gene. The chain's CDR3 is CASSLAWVSSYEQYF. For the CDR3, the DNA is TGTGCCAGCAGCTTAGCGTGGGTTTCCTCCTACGAGCAGTACTTC.

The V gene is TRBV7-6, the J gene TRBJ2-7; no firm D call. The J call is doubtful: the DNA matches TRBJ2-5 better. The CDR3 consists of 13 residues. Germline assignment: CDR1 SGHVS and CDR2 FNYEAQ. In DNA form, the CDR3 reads TGTGCCAGCAGCGATTCAGGCGGAGAGACCCAGTACTTC. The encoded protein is CASSDSGGETQYF.

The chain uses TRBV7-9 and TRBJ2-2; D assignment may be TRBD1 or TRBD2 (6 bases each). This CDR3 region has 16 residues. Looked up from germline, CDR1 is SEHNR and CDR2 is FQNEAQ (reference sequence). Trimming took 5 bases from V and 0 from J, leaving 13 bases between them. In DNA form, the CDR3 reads TGTGCCAGCAGCCGAGTCGGGGGCCCGAACACCGGGGAGCTGTTTTTT. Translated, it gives CASSRVGGPNTGELFF. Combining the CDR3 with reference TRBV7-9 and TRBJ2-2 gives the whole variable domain DTGVSQNPRHKITKRGQNVTFRCDPISEHNRLYWYRQTLGQGPEFLTYFQNEAQLEKSRLLSDRFSAERPKGSFSTLEIQRTEQGDSAMYLCASSRVGGPNTGELFFGEGSRLTVL.